This TCR beta chain was identified during a study of follicular helper T cells after annual influenza vaccination. Study-level background: Some donors were sampled over the 2013-2014, 2014-2015 and 2015-2016 vaccinations.

Time point in this sample: 2014-2015 season, 7 days after vaccination. Profiled with immunoSEQ multiplex PCR; TCRdb holds only in-frame clones, not every one. The repertoire includes about 15,000 clones, roughly 84% of them detected once, and under 1.5% sits in the top ten. This receptor was identified in an adult who received the influenza vaccine. Sequenced material: CXCR5+ CD38- circulating T follicular helper cells from blood, taken 7 days after influenza vaccination. Subset: circulating Tfh, non-naive CD4+CXCR5+PD-1+ (ICOS+CD38+ or ICOS-CD38-).

The CDR3 spells CASSSRTLVFARTPYEQYF. The CDR3, as DNA: TGTGCCAGCAGTAGCCGTACGTTGGTATTCGCGCGAACTCCCTACGAGCAGTACTTC. The chain employs TRBV28 and TRBJ2-7; D remains ambiguous. The CDR3 has 19 amino acids. V gave up 5 bases and J gave up 2 bases, with 28 bases separating them. Germline V gives CDR1 MDHEN, CDR2 SYDVKM.